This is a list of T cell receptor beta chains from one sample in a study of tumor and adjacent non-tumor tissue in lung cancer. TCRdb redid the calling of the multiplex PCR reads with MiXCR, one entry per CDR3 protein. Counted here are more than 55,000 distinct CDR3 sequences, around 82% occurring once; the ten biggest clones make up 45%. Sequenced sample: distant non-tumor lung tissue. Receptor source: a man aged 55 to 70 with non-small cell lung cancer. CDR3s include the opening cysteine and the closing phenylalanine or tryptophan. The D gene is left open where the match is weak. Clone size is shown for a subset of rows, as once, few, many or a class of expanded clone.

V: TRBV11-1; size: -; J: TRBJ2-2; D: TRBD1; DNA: TGTGCCAGCAGCTATACTGATGGCACAGGGGAGTTGTTTTTT; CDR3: CASSYTDGTGELFF
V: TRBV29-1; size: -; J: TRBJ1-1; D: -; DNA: TGCAGCGTGAAAGGGGTGGGGGACACTGAAGCATTCTTC; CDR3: CSVKGVGDTEAFF
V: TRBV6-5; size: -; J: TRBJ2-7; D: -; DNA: TGTACCAGCAGTTCCCTTAGCGAGAGGGCCGAGGGCGAGCAGTACTTC; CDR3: CTSSSLSERAEGEQYF
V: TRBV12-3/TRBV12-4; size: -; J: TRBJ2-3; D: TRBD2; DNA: TGTGCCAGTAGACCGGCGACTAGCGGGATGAGAGCAGATACGCAGTATTTT; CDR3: CASRPATSGMRADTQYF
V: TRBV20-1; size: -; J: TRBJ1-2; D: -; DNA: TGCAGTGCTCGGGAACCACAGGGTAATTATGGCTACACCTTC; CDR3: CSAREPQGNYGYTF
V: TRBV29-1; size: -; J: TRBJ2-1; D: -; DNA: TGCAACGTTGAATCCCCATCTAGGAGCTCCTACAATGAGCAGTTCTTC; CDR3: CNVESPSRSSYNEQFF
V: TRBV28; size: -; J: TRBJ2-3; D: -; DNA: TGTTCCAGCAGCTTCGGATACTTCAGCACAGATACGCAGTATTTT; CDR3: CSSSFGYFSTDTQYF
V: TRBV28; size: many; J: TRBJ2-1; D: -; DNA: TGTGCCAGCAGTGGCGGACTTACCTCCTACAATGAGCAGTTCTTC; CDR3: CASSGGLTSYNEQFF
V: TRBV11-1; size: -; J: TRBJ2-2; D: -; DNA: TGTGTCATCAGTTATACTAGTGGCACCGGGGGGCTGTTTTTT; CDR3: CVISYTSGTGGLFF
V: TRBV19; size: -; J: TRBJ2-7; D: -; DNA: TGTGCCAGTAGTATCGGGAGCTCCCACGAGCAATACTTC; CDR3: CASSIGSSHEQYF
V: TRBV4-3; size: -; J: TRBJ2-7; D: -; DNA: TGCGCCAACAGCCAAGAGAAGAGACCCTACTACGAGCAGTACTTC; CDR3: CANSQEKRPYYEQYF
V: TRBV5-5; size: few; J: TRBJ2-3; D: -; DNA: TGCGCCTGGAGCCGGTGGGGAGAGCGGCCAGATACGCAGTATTTT; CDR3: CAWSRWGERPDTQYF
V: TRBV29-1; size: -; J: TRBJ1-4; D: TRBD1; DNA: TGCAGGGTTGCACCGACAGGGGCCGCCAATGAGAAACTGTTTTTT; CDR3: CRVAPTGAANEKLFF
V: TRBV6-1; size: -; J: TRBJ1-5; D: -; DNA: TGTGCCAGCAGTGGGGGGTGCGAAAATCAGTCCCAGCATTTC; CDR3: CASSGGCENQSQHF
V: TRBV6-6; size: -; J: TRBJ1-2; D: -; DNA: TGTTTCAGCGGGTCCTTCAACAGCACCTATGGCTACACCTTC; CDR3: CFSGSFNSTYGYTF
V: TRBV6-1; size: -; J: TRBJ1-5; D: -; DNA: TGTGCCAGCAGTGCAGAAGGGTATCGGCCCCAGCATTTT; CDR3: CASSAEGYRPQHF
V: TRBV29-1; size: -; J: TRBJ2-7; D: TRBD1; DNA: TGCAGCGCCAGGGACAGGGAGAAAGCAGGCCACGAGCAGTACTTC; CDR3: CSARDREKAGHEQYF
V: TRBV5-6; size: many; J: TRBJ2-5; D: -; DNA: TGTGCCAGCAGCTCCCGGGGAGGAGGGGAGACCCAGTACTTC; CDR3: CASSSRGGGETQYF
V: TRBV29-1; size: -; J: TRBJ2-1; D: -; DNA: TGCAGCACGGACATCTACAATGAGCAGCTCTTC; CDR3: CSTDIYNEQLF
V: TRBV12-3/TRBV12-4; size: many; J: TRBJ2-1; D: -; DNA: TGTGCCAGCAGTTTAAGCTACAATGAGCAGTTCTTC; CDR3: CASSLSYNEQFF
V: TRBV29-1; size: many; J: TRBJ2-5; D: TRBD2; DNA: TGCAGCGTTGCCCGCGGGGGGGAACAGGAGACCCAGTACTTC; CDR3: CSVARGGEQETQYF
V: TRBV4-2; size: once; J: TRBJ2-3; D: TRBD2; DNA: TGTGCCAGCAGCCAAGGAGGCACTAGCGGCTCAGATTCCCAGTATTTT; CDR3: CASSQGGTSGSDSQYF
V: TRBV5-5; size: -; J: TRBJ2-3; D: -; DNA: TGTGCCAGCAGCCGATGGGGAAAGCGGTCAGATATGCAGTATTTT; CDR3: CASSRWGKRSDMQYF
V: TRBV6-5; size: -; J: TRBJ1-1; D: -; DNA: TGTGCCAGGAGGCAGGATGATACTGAAGCTTTCTTT; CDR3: CARRQDDTEAFF
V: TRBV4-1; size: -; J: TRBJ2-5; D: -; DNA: TGCGCCAACAGCCAAGAGGCGCGGGAAGACGCGGAGACCCAGTACTTC; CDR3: CANSQEAREDAETQYF
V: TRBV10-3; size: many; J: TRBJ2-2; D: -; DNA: TGTGCCATCAGTGAGCGGACTACGAACACCGGGGAGCTGTTTTTT; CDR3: CAISERTTNTGELFF
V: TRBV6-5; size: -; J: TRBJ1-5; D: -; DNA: TGTGACAGCAGACCGGGCCTACACGTGGAGCCCCAGCATTTT; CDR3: CDSRPGLHVEPQHF
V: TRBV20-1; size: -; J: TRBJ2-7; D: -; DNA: TGCAGTGCTAGCAGAGGGTCCATATCCTACGAGCAGTACTTC; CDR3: CSASRGSISYEQYF
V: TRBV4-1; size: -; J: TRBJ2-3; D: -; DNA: TGCGCCAGCAGCCAAGTATCTTACGGTGATCAGCCCCAGTATTTT; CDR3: CASSQVSYGDQPQYF
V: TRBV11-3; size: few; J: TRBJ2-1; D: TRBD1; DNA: TGTGCCAGCAGCTTTGGACAGGGCTGGCGAAATGAGCAGTTCTTC; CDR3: CASSFGQGWRNEQFF
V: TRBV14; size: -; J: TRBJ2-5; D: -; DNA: TGTGCCAGCAGCCAAGCACAGGGACTGGTGACCCAATACTTC; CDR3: CASSQAQGLVTQYF
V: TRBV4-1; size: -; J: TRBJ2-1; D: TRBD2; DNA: TGCGCCAGCAGCCCGGAACTAGTGGGAGGGGTTGAGCAGTTCTTC; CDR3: CASSPELVGGVEQFF
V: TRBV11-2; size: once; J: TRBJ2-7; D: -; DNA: TGTGCCAGCAGCCCAGCGACGGGTAGCGAGCAGTACTTC; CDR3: CASSPATGSEQYF
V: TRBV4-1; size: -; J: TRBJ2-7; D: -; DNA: TGCGCCAGCTGCCAAGAGCGGACTACCGGGAGTCTGCCGTACTTC; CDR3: CASCQERTTGSLPYF
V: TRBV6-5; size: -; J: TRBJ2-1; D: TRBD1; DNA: TGTGCCAGCGGTTTTCAAGCTGGGACAGGCGGAAGCCATGAGCAGTTCTTT; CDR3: CASGFQAGTGGSHEQFF